The 27 T cell receptor beta chains below come from one sample, sequenced in a study of blood T cell repertoires in COVID-19 (dated by TCRdb to 2019 to 2021). Libraries were prepared through the immunoSEQ multiplex PCR assay. TCRdb took over this immuneACCESS table, retaining in-frame rearrangements with V and J assigned. Such tables are incomplete; in checked studies, under half of the missing clones stem from an unresolved V gene, and the remainder is unexplained. The sample table lists fewer than 40,000 clones, nearly 90% of them with a count of one. The ten top clones hold less than 2% of the sample. The sample was peripheral blood. These receptors were obtained from a man in his sixties with active COVID-19.

The CDR3, as DNA: TGTGCCAGCAGCCAAGGGAGACTGTCTGCCCAAATAGCCAAAAACATTCAGTACTTC. Amino acid sequence: CASSQGRLSAQIAKNIQYF. The J gene is TRBJ2-4, the V gene TRBV4-2; D unclear. Germline V gene data show CDR1 as LGHNA and CDR2 as YNFKEQ. The CDR3 has 19 amino acids. The germline V and J ends were trimmed by 1 base and 0 bases, with 19 bases remaining between them.

CDR3 sequence reads: CASSPEDRGVRQPQHF. The CDR3 nucleotides are TGTGCCAGCAGCCCGGAGGACAGGGGGGTCCGGCAGCCCCAGCATTTT. The chain employs TRBV4-2 and TRBJ1-5, with 10 bases fitting TRBD1. The CDR3 extends over 16 amino acids. The V segment lost 4 bases and the J segment 7 bases; nucleotides outside the gene matches: 10. Germline CDR1 LGHNA, CDR2 YNFKEQ.

This rearrangement joins TRBV11-2 to TRBJ2-5, with D possibly being TRBD1 (5 bases). From germline, CDR1 is SGHAT and CDR2 FQNNGV. The CDR3 runs to 15 residues. The V gene lost 5 bases and the J gene lost 0 bases, with 13 bases spanning the gap. CDR3 nucleotides: TGTGCCAGCAGCCGGATGGGGCAAAACCAAGAGACCCAGTACTTC. It is translated as CASSRMGQNQETQYF.

The V gene is TRBV5-5, the J gene TRBJ1-1; no definite D call. With 4 bases removed from V and 2 bases from J, the gap between germline ends came to 12 bases. Germline CDR1 and CDR2: SGHKS and YYEKEE (reference sequence). There are 14 residues in the CDR3. The CDR3: CASSVRLANTEAFF. The CDR3 nucleotides are TGTGCCAGCAGCGTAAGGTTAGCTAACACTGAAGCTTTCTTT.

The V gene is TRBV24-1, the J gene TRBJ1-4; D perhaps matches TRBD1 (5 bases). V was pared by 7 bases and J by 3 bases, with 11 bases between. Germline V lookup: CDR1 KGHDR, CDR2 SFDVKD. The CDR3 extends over 14 amino acids. DNA for the CDR3: TGTGCCACCAGCCAGGGTTTGGCTAATGAAAAACTGTTTTTT. Its protein is CATSQGLANEKLFF.

The chain carries TRBV19 and TRBJ1-5, with D possibly matching TRBD1 (6 bases). This CDR3 comprises 15 residues. The V end lost 5 bases, the J end lost 4 bases, and 15 bases lay between the germline ends. Germline-derived CDR1 and CDR2 are LNHDA and SQIVND (reference sequence). CDR3 DNA sequence: TGTGCCAGTAGTCCCACGACAGGTTGGAATCAGCCCCAGCATTTT. Residues: CASSPTTGWNQPQHF.

This clone was found once. The chain employs TRBV6-5 and TRBJ1-1, with TRBD1 matching 8 bases. The germline gives CDR1 MNHEY, CDR2 SVGAGI. The CDR3 runs to 14 residues. Losses at the gene ends were 5 bases for V and 2 bases for J; bases not matched to a gene: 4. CDR3 in amino acids: CASSTGGVNTEAFF. The CDR3 DNA reads TGTGCCAGCAGTACAGGGGGAGTAAACACTGAAGCTTTCTTT.

This clone was counted between two and nine times. This chain's CDR3 is CASSPVAGATDTQYF. The CDR3, as DNA: TGTGCCAGCAGTCCAGTAGCAGGGGCTACAGATACGCAGTATTTT. This chain connects TRBV27 to TRBJ2-3; possibly TRBD1 for D (6 bases). The germline gives CDR1 MNHEY, CDR2 SMNVEV (reference sequence). The V end lost 5 bases, the J end lost 3 bases, and 15 bases lay between the germline ends. The CDR3 is 15 amino acids.

The chain has TRBV11-2 and TRBJ2-7, with D perhaps TRBD1 (6 bases). Germline V gene data show CDR1 as SGHAT and CDR2 as FQNNGV. Trimming pared 4 bases from V and 2 bases from J, leaving 18 bases between. The CDR3 is 16 residues long. The CDR3 sequence: CASSYTSFGTTYEQYF. For the CDR3, the DNA is TGTGCCAGCAGCTACACATCTTTCGGGACAACCTACGAGCAGTACTTC.

J is TRBJ1-1 and V is TRBV24-1; D may be TRBD1 (5 bases). V was trimmed by 9 bases and J by 1 base, leaving 11 bases between them. CDR1 and CDR2 (germline): KGHDR, SFDVKD. CDR3 size: 13 residues. The CDR3 loop reads CATQGHSNTEAFF. CDR3 sequence (DNA): TGTGCCACCCAAGGACACTCGAACACTGAAGCTTTCTTT.

This clone was observed a single time. V gene TRBV6-6 combines with J gene TRBJ1-1; possibly TRBD1 for D (6 bases). The CDR3 has 16 amino acids. V was clipped by 2 bases and J by 5 bases, with 18 bases between them. Germline CDR1 and CDR2: MNHNY and SVGAGI (reference sequence). The CDR3 is CASSYHTGGRVTEAFF. CDR3 DNA: TGTGCCAGCAGTTACCACACGGGGGGCAGGGTGACTGAAGCTTTCTTT.

The V call is TRBV5-8, the J call TRBJ1-2, with D possibly matching TRBD1 (6 bases). Germline V gene sequence: CDR1 SGHTS, CDR2 YDEGEE. V was shortened by 0 bases and J by 8 bases, with 11 bases between the two germline ends. The CDR3 runs to 13 residues. The DNA of the CDR3 is TGTGCCAGCAGCTTGGTACAGGGCCTCGGCTACACCTTC. Protein: CASSLVQGLGYTF.

This chain links TRBV20-1 with TRBJ2-7; D might be TRBD1 (5 bases). The CDR3 covers 11 residues. Looked up from germline, CDR1 is DFQATT and CDR2 is SNEGSKA (reference sequence). CDR3 protein: CSAGHTYEQYF. CDR3 coding DNA: TGCAGCGCAGGACACACCTACGAGCAGTACTTC.

This clone was counted between two and nine times. The DNA of the CDR3 is TGTGCCAGCCGGGGAGAGGACAGGGATGGCTACACCTTC. Translated, it gives CASRGEDRDGYTF. This rearrangement joins TRBV5-6 to TRBJ1-2; 8 positions agree with TRBD1. This CDR3 spans 13 amino acids. In germline, CDR1 is SGHDT, CDR2 YYEEEE. J lost 6 bases, V lost 7 bases, and 8 bases had no gene match. Using reference TRBV5-6 and TRBJ1-2 for the parts outside the CDR3, the full variable domain is DAGVTQSPTHLIKTRGQQVTLRCSPKSGHDTVSWYQQALGQGPQFIFQYYEEEERQRGNFPDRFSGHQFPNYSSELNVNALLLGDSALYLCASRGEDRDGYTFGSGTRLTVV.

The chain uses TRBV7-2 and TRBJ1-1; D possibly corresponds to TRBD1 (5 bases). V lost 2 bases, J lost 5 bases, and 9 bases lay in between. Germline V gives CDR1 SGHTA, CDR2 FQGNSA. CDR3 length: 13 residues. CDR3 in DNA: TGTGCCAGCAGCTTACAGGGTGGGACTGAAGCTTTCTTT. Protein product: CASSLQGGTEAFF.

The chain couples TRBV18 to TRBJ2-1; 9 nucleotides agree with TRBD2. Germline V CDR1 and CDR2: KGHSH, LQKENI. This CDR3 has 14 amino acids. The V segment lost 4 bases and the J segment 4 bases; nucleotides outside the gene matches: 2. CDR3 DNA: TGTGCCAGCTCACGCAGCGGGGGGTACAATGAGCAGTTCTTC. Its translation: CASSRSGGYNEQFF.

V is TRBV5-6 and J is TRBJ2-5; 8 positions match TRBD1. Trimming at V came to 0 bases and at J to 4 bases, leaving 5 bases not matched to a gene. The CDR3 spans 15 residues. Germline assignment: CDR1 SGHDT and CDR2 YYEEEE. CDR3 bases: TGTGCCAGCAGCTTGGTGGACAGGGAGCGAGAGACCCAGTACTTC. This encodes CASSLVDRERETQYF.

The chain joins TRBV28 to TRBJ1-1; 7 nucleotides agree with TRBD1. This CDR3 region has 14 residues. The germline CDR1 and CDR2 sequences are MDHEN and SYDVKM. V trimming: 6 bases; J trimming: 1 base; junction bases outside the gene matches: 5. The CDR3 sequence: CASSQGQQNTEAFF. The CDR3, as DNA: TGTGCCAGCAGCCAGGGACAGCAGAACACTGAAGCTTTCTTT. The full variable domain, rest sourced from reference TRBV28 and TRBJ1-1, is DVKVTQSSRYLVKRTGEKVFLECVQDMDHENMFWYRQDPGLGLRLIYFSYDVKMKEKGDIPEGYSVSREKKERFSLILESASTNQTSMYLCASSQGQQNTEAFFGQGTRLTVV.

The genes are TRBV27 and TRBJ1-2, with TRBD1 as a possible D gene (6 bases). With 6 bases removed from V and 7 bases from J, the gap between germline ends came to 30 bases. The CDR3 extends over 18 amino acids. Per the germline V gene, CDR1 is MNHEY and CDR2 is SMNVEV (reference sequence). CDR3 in DNA: TGTGCCAGCAGCCGAGGGGGAGACAGGACGTCTTTGGTAGGTGGCTACACCTTC. It codes for CASSRGGDRTSLVGGYTF.

The V call is TRBV5-4, the J call TRBJ2-1; D remains unclear. The CDR3 is 13 amino acids. With 2 bases removed from V and 6 bases from J, the gap between germline ends came to 9 bases. CDR1 SGHNT and CDR2 YYREEE come from the germline V gene (reference sequence). CDR3 in DNA: TGTGCCAGCAGCTTAGGTGTAGCCAATGAGCAGTTCTTC. Its protein product is CASSLGVANEQFF.

V and J are TRBV28 and TRBJ1-1, with unresolved D. Germline loops: CDR1 MDHEN, CDR2 SYDVKM. The CDR3 extends over 13 amino acids. Trimming stripped 8 bases from V and 0 bases from J, with 10 bases between. In DNA, the CDR3 is TGTGCCAGCCAGCGGACCATGAACACTGAAGCTTTCTTT. This codes for CASQRTMNTEAFF.

The V and J genes are TRBV7-2 and TRBJ2-7; D is undetermined. The CDR3 has 14 amino acids. Germline V gene lookup returns CDR1 SGHTA and CDR2 FQGNSA. With 2 bases removed from V and 2 bases from J, the gap between germline ends came to 10 bases. The CDR3 reads CASSLNILTYEQYF. The CDR3 DNA is TGTGCCAGCAGCTTAAATATTTTAACCTACGAGCAGTACTTC.

The chain carries TRBV7-6 and TRBJ2-2, with no clear D. Germline V gene sequence: CDR1 SGHVS, CDR2 FNYEAQ. CDR3 size: 14 residues. Trimming took off 5 bases at V and 4 bases at J, with 11 bases between the two ends. As DNA, the CDR3 is TGTGCCAGCAGCCGAATCCGGAGCACCGGGGAGCTGTTTTTT. Translating it yields CASSRIRSTGELFF. Full variable domain (rest looked up from reference TRBV7-6 and TRBJ2-2): GAGVSQSPRYKVTKRGQDVALRCDPISGHVSLYWYRQALGQGPEFLTYFNYEAQQDKSGLPNDRFSAERPEGSISTLTIQRTEQRDSAMYRCASSRIRSTGELFFGEGSRLTVL.

V gene TRBV10-3 combines with J gene TRBJ2-5, with TRBD2 matching 14 bases. This CDR3 is 17 amino acids long. The germline gives CDR1 ENHRY, CDR2 SYGVKD. The J segment lost 5 bases and the V segment lost 3 bases, leaving 8 bases of the junction unmatched. CDR3 sequence (DNA): TGTGCCATCAGTGAACGACTAGCGGGGGGGCCGGGTGAGACCCAGTACTTC. Protein product: CAISERLAGGPGETQYF.

V is TRBV4-1 and J is TRBJ2-7; D uncertain. CDR3 length: 14 amino acids. Looked up from germline, CDR1 is MGHRA and CDR2 is YSYEKL. V lost 0 bases and J 4 bases, leaving 10 bases between the germline ends. The CDR3 loop is CASSQDLPSYEQYF. The CDR3, as DNA: TGCGCCAGCAGCCAAGATCTACCGTCGTACGAGCAGTACTTC.

The chain recombines TRBV2 with TRBJ1-4; 8 nucleotides agree with TRBD1. In germline, CDR1 is SNHLY, CDR2 FYNNEI. The length of the CDR3 is 14 residues. The junction had 6 bases not matched to a gene; V was cut back by 6 bases and J by 6 bases. The CDR3 sequence: CASSGTGGHEKLFF. The DNA for the CDR3 is TGTGCCAGCAGCGGGACAGGTGGCCATGAAAAACTGTTTTTT.

The chain is built from TRBV5-1 and TRBJ1-1; 7 bases are a match to TRBD1. J lost 1 base, V lost 4 bases, and 7 bases had no gene match. CDR3 size: 15 residues. CDR1 is SGHRS, CDR2 YFSETQ, per germline. CDR3 sequence: CASSLAWTGNTEAFF. The CDR3 DNA sequence: TGCGCCAGCAGCCTCGCCTGGACAGGGAACACTGAAGCTTTCTTT.